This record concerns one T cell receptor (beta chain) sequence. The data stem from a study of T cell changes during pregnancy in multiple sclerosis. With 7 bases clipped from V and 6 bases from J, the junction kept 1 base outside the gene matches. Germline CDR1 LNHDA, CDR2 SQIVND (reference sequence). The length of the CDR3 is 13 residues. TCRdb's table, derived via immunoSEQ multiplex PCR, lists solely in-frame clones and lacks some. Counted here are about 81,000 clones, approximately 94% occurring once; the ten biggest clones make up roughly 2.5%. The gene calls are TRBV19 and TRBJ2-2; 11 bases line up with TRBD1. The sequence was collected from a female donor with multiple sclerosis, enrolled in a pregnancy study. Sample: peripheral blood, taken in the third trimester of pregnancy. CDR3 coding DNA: TGTGCCAGTAAGGGACAGGGGGCCGGGGAGCTGTTTTTT. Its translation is CASKGQGAGELFF.